The source of this TCR beta chain is a study of blood T cells in healthy people across ages. Study summary: Template switching retrieved approximately one barcoded beta molecule for each two T cells.

Study-wide points: The study found more naive CD4+ cells and higher diversity in long-lived than aged donors.

With a J-beta primer mix and a sample-barcoded 5' primer, a second PCR ran about 7 to 12 cycles. Each CDR3 protein gets one entry after TCRdb re-called the 5' RACE reads with MiXCR. The sample has about 780,000 distinct CDR3 sequences; 60% to 80% are singletons. With 4 bases removed from V and 5 bases from J, the gap between germline ends came to 30 bases. The CDR3 extends over 19 amino acids. Looked up from germline, CDR1 is SGHTA and CDR2 is FQGNSA. This clonotype was counted only a few times. Its antigen remains unknown. Sequenced input: blood. The clonotype originates from a man aged 30 to 39 in good health. V gene TRBV7-2 combines with J gene TRBJ2-7; no clear D gene. For the CDR3, the DNA is TGTGCCAGCAGCTATAAACCCCTCCCAGCCGGGTTACAACAACACGAGCAGTACTTC. Translating gives CASSYKPLPAGLQQHEQYF.